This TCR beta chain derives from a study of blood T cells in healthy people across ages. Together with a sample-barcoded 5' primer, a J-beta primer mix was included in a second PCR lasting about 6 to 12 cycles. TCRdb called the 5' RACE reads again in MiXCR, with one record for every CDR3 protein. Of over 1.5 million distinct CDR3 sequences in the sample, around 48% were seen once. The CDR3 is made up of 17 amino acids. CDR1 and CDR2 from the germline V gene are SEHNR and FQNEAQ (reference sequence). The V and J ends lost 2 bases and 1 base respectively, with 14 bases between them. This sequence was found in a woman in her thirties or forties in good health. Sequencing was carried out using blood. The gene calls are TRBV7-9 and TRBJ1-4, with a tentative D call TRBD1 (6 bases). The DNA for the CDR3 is TGTGCCAGCAGCTTACCCCCGCAGGGGCAAACTAATGAAAAACTGTTTTTT. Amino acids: CASSLPPQGQTNEKLFF.